This T cell receptor (beta chain) was identified in a study of blood T cells in healthy people across ages. Together with a sample-barcoded 5' primer, a J-beta primer mix was included in a second PCR lasting about 6 to 11 cycles. TCRdb used MiXCR to reprocess the 5' RACE reads, holding one entry per CDR3 protein. Of about 800,000 distinct CDR3 sequences listed, 58% are singletons. This CDR3 is 15 amino acids long. V was pared by 2 bases and J by 4 bases, with 4 bases of the junction left unmatched. Germline lookup yields CDR1 LGHNA and CDR2 YNFKEQ. This clonotype was sampled from a man aged 25 to 45 in good health. The sequenced sample consisted of blood. The gene calls are TRBV4-2 and TRBJ2-1, with TRBD2 matching 8 bases. CDR3 protein: CASSQYPSGYNEQFF. DNA of the CDR3: TGTGCCAGCAGCCAATATCCTAGCGGGTACAATGAGCAGTTCTTC.